A selection of T cell receptor beta chains follows, all from one sample in a study of radiotherapy plus CTLA-4 blockade in lung cancer. TCRdb keeps only in-frame clones here, not all; method: immunoSEQ multiplex PCR. The sample records some 100,000 clones, approximately 83% being singletons. The sequenced sample was peripheral blood, obtained from a patient treated with radiotherapy plus ipilimumab. These receptors came from a human donor with non-small cell lung cancer that progressed on radiotherapy plus ipilimumab. Both conserved end residues are trimmed from each CDR3.

J gene | V gene | CDR3 protein
TRBJ1-2 | TRBV6-1 | ASSEVGRATLNT
TRBJ2-6 | TRBV13 | ASKGLAGADSGANVLT
TRBJ1-2 | TRBV2 | ASSEWALGTDYGYT
TRBJ2-7 | TRBV11-2 | ASSPPPSSGRGYEQY
TRBJ1-2 | TRBV2 | ASSERLLGPQKGYGYT
TRBJ1-2 | TRBV6-5 | ASALSGRGYGYT
TRBJ2-3 | TRBV15 | ATSRDTDTQY
TRBJ2-1 | TRBV5-1 | ASSLGGSGHSYNEQF
TRBJ1-4 | TRBV6-5 | ASRDGGNEKLF
TRBJ1-6 | TRBV5-6 | ASSYTGTGDSPLH
TRBJ2-3 | TRBV7-9 | ASSLSSGRFSDTQY
TRBJ2-4 | TRBV6-6 | ASSYGGGQAKNIQY
TRBJ1-1 | TRBV15 | ATSSIMNTEAF
TRBJ1-2 | TRBV9 | ASSPGTATVYGYT
TRBJ2-7 | TRBV5-5 | ASSLAAGGTYEQY
TRBJ1-2 | TRBV29-1 | SVGTDYGYT
TRBJ1-1 | TRBV28 | ASSFKNRGRGMNTEAF
TRBJ2-3 | TRBV5-1 | ASSLRGRTDTQY
TRBJ2-4 | TRBV18 | ASSPPQGQGKNIQY
TRBJ2-1 | TRBV27 | ASSFLAGDYNEQF
TRBJ2-2 | TRBV25-1 | ASSEKRGPNTGELF
TRBJ1-1 | TRBV7-8 | ASSLASPEAF
TRBJ1-1 | TRBV12-5 | ASGFPGTGGTEAF
TRBJ1-5 | TRBV10-2 | ASSESAGGSDSNQPQH
TRBJ2-7 | TRBV7-2 | ASSNLGLAGGMTYEQY
TRBJ2-7 | TRBV11-3 | ASSLGGLAGEQY
TRBJ2-1 | TRBV4-3 | ASSQDYGGGLYNEQF
TRBJ1-5 | TRBV19 | ASSLQRLGNQPQH
TRBJ2-7 | TRBV7-8 | ASSRRASYEQY
TRBJ2-7 | TRBV7-9 | ASSSGPANSYEQY
TRBJ2-7 | TRBV6-5 | ASTPRTGSYEQY
TRBJ1-1 | TRBV7-2 | ASSFNRVGTEAF
TRBJ1-1 | TRBV6-5 | ASRKTSGEAF